This TCR beta chain was retrieved from a study of T cells in tuberculosis. Study-wide context: The T cells targeted glucose monomycolate, a mycobacterial lipid, via CD1B.

Sequencing was performed with immunoSEQ multiplex PCR; in TCRdb, only in-frame clones are kept and a portion is missing. This table holds around 41,000 clones, around 94% found once. The CDR3 has 13 residues. Germline CDR1 is SGDLS and CDR2 is YYNGEE. V lost 3 bases, J lost 8 bases, and 7 bases stayed unmatched. Whole-study results and caveats: GEM motif frequencies gave 60% to 70% accuracy; the GMM repertoire gave roughly 87%. Active tuberculosis alpha repertoires lay closer to GMM-specific TCRs than controls'.

Note on this clone: The target antigen is unknown.

Each donor contributed 85,000 to 100,000 T cells on average, unsorted. The chain has TRBV9 and TRBJ1-1; 7 positions match TRBD1. The specimen was PBMCs. This sequence was found in a donor between 5 and 29 years old with latent tuberculosis or without tuberculosis infection. Some clones in this sample may be carry-over from other donors' samples. This CDR3 reads CASSGEQGREAFF. The CDR3 nucleotides are TGTGCCAGCAGCGGGGAACAGGGGCGGGAAGCTTTCTTT. Supplemented by reference TRBV9 and TRBJ1-1, the full variable domain reads DSGVTQTPKHLITATGQRVTLRCSPRSGDLSVYWYQQSLDQGLQFLIQYYNGEERAKGNILERFSAQQFPDLHSELNLSSLELGDSALYFCASSGEQGREAFFGQGTRLTVV.